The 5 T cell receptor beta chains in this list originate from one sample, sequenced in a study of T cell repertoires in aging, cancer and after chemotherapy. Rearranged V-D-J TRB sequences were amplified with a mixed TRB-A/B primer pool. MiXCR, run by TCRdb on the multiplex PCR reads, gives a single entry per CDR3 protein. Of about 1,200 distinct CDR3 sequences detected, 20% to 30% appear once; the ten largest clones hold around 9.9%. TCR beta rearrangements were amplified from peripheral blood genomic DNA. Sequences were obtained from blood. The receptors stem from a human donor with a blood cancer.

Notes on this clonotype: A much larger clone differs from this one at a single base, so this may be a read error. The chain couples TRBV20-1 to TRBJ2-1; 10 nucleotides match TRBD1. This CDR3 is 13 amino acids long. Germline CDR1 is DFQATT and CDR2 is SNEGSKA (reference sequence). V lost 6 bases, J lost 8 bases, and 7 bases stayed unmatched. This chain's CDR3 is CSATGTGVDEQFF. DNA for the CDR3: TGCAGTGCCACCGGGACAGGGGTCGATGAGCAGTTCTTC.

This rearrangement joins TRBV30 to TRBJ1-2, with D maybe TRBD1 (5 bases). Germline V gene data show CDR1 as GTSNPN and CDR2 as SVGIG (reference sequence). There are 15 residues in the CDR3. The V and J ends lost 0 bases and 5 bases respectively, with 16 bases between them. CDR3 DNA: TGTGCCTGGAGTGTACCAGCGGGGGGGAAGTATGGCTACACCTTC. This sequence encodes CAWSVPAGGKYGYTF.

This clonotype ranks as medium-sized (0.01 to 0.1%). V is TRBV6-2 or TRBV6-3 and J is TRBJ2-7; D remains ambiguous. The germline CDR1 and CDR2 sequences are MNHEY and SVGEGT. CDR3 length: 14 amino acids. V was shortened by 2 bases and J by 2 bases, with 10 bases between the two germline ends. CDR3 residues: CASSYPSVAYEQYF. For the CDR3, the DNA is TGTGCCAGCAGTTACCCATCTGTGGCCTACGAGCAGTACTTC.

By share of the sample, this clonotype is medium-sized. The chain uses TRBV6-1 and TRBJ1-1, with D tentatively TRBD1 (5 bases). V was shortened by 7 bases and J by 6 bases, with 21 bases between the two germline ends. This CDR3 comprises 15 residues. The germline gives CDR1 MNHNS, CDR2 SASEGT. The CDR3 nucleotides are TGTGCCAGCAAGATCGAGGGTTTGGGGGGGGCTGAAGCTTTCTTT. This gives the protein CASKIEGLGGAEAFF.

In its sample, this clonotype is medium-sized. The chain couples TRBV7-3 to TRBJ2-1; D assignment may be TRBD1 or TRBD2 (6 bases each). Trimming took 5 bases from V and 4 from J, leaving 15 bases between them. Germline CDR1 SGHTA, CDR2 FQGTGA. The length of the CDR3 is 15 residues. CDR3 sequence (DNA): TGTGCCAGCAGCAGCATAGGGGGAGGATACAATGAGCAGTTCTTC. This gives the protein CASSSIGGGYNEQFF.